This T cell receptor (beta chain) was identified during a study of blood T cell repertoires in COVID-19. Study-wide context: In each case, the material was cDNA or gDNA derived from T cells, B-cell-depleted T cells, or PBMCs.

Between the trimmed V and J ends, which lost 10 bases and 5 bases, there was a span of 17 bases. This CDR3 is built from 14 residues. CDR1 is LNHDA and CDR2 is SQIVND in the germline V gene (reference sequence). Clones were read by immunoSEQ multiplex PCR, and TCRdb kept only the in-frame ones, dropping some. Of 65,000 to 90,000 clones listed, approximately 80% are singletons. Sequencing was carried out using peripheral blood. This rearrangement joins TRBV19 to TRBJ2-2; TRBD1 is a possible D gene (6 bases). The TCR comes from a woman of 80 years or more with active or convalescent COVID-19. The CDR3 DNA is TGTGCCACCAAGTTACAGGGAGAGACCGGGGAGCTGTTTTTT. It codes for CATKLQGETGELFF.